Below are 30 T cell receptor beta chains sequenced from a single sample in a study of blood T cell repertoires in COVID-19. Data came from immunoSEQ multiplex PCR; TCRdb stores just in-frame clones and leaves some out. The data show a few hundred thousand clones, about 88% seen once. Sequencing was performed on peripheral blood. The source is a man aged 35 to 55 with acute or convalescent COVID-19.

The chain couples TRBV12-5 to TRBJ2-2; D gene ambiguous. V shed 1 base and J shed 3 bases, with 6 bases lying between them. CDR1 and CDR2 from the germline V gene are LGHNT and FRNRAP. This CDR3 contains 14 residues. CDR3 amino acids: CASGLGSYTGELFF. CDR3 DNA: TGTGCTAGTGGTTTGGGTTCCTACACCGGGGAGCTGTTTTTT.

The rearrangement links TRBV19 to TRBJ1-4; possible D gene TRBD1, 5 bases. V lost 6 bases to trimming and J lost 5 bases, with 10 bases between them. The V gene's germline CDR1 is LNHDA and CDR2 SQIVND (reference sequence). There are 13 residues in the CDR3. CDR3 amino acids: CASRGHKNEKLFF. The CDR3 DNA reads TGTGCCAGTAGAGGACATAAAAATGAAAAACTGTTTTTT.

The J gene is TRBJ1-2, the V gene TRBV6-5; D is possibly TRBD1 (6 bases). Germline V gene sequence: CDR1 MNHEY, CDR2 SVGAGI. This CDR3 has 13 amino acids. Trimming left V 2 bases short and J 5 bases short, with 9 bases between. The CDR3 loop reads CASSYDRQYGYTF. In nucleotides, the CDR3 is TGTGCCAGCAGTTACGACAGGCAATATGGCTACACCTTC.

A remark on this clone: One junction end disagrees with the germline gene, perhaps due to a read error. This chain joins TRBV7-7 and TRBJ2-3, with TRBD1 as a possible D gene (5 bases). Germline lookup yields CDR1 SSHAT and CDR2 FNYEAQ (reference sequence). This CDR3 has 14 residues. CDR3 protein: CASSPVGVQDTQYF. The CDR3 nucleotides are TGTGCTAGCAGCCCCGTAGGGGTTCAAGATACGCAGTATTTT.

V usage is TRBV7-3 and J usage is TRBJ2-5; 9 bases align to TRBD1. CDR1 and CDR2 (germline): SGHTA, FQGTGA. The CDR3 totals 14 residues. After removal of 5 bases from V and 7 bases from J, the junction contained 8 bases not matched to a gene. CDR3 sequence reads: CASSLDRGVGTQYF. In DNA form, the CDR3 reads TGTGCCAGCAGCCTCGACAGGGGGGTAGGGACCCAGTACTTC. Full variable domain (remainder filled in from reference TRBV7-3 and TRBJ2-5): GAGVSQTPSNKVTEKGKYVELRCDPISGHTALYWYRQSLGQGPEFLIYFQGTGAADDSGLPNDRFFAVRPEGSVSTLKIQRTERGDSAVYLCASSLDRGVGTQYFGPGTRLLVL.

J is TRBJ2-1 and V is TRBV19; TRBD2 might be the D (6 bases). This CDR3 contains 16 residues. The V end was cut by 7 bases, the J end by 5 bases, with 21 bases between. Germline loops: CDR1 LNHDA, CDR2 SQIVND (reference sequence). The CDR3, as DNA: TGTGCCAGTAAAGGGGAATGGGGCCGGAGGGACAATGAGCAGTTCTTC. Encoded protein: CASKGEWGRRDNEQFF.

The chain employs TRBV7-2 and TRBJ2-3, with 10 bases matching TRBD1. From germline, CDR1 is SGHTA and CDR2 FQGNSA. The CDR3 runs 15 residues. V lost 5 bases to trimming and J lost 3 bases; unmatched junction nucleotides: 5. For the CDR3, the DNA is TGTGCCAGCAGCCTGGGACAGGGGATTACAGATACGCAGTATTTT. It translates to CASSLGQGITDTQYF.

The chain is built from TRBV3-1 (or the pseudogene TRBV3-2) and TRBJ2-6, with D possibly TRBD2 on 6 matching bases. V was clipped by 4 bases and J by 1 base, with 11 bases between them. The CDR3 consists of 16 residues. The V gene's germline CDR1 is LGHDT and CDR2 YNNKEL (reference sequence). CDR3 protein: CASSLAGRSGANVLTF. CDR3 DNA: TGTGCCAGCAGCCTAGCTGGGAGGTCTGGGGCCAACGTCCTGACTTTC.

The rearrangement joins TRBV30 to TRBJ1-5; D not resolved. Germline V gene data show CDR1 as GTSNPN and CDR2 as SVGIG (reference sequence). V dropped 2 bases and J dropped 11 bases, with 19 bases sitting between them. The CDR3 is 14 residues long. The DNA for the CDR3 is TGTGCCTGGAGTACCCCCGGTGGGTTGGAGGCCCAGCATTTT. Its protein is CAWSTPGGLEAQHF.

Here the CDR3 reads CSVTNRVGTGELFF. As DNA, the CDR3 is TGCAGCGTAACCAACAGGGTGGGAACCGGGGAGCTGTTTTTT. V usage is TRBV29-1 and J usage is TRBJ2-2, with TRBD1 as a possible D gene (6 bases). Trimming took off 6 bases at V and 5 bases at J, with 16 bases between the two ends. Looked up from germline, CDR1 is SQVTM and CDR2 is ANQGSEA. This CDR3 has 14 amino acids.

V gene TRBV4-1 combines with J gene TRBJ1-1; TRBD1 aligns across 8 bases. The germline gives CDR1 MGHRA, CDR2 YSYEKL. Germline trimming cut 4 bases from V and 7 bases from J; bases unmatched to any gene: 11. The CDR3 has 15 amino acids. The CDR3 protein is CASSRPDREKDEAFF. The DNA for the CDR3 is TGCGCCAGCAGCCGGCCGGACAGGGAAAAAGATGAAGCTTTCTTT.

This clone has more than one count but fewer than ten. The chain's CDR3 is CASSTGTGLNYGYTF. For the CDR3, the DNA is TGTGCCAGCAGTACCGGGACAGGCCTTAACTATGGCTACACCTTC. The chain couples TRBV27 to TRBJ1-2, with 8 bases aligning to TRBD1. This CDR3 comprises 15 residues. With V trimmed by 5 bases and J by 1 base, 6 bases remained unmatched. From germline, CDR1 is MNHEY and CDR2 SMNVEV (reference sequence).

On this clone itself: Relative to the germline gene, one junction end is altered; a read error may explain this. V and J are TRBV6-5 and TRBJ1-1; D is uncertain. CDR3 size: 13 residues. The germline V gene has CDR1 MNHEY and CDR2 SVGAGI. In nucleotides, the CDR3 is TGTGCCAGCACCCAACCCGGCGGAACTGGAGCTTTCTTT. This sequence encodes CASTQPGGTGAFF.

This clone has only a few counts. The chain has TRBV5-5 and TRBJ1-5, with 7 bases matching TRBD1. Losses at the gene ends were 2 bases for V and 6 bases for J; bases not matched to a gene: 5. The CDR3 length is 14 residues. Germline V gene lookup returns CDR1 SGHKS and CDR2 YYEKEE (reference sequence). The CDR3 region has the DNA TGTGCCAGCAGCTTCGGACAGGAGAGTCAGCCCCAGCATTTT. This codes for CASSFGQESQPQHF.

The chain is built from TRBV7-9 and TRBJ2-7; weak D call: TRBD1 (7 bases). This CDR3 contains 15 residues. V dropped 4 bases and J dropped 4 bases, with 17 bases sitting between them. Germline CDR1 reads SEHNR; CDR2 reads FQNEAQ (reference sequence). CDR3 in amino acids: CASSSHQQGGYEQYF. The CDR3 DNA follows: TGTGCCAGCAGCTCCCACCAGCAGGGGGGATACGAGCAGTACTTC.

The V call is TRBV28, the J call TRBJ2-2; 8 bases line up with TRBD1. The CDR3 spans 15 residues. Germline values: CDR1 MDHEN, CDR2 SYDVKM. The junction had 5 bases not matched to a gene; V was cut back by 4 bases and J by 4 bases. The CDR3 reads CASSSHRGITGELFF. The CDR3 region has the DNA TGTGCCAGCAGTTCCCACAGGGGGATCACCGGGGAGCTGTTTTTT.

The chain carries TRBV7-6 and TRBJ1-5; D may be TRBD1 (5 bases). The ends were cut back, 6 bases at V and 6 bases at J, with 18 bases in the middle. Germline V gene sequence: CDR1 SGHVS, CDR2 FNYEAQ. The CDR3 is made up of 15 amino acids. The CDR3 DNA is TGTGCCAGCAGTCCAGGCCAGGGTTTCGGTCAGCCCCAGCATTTT. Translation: CASSPGQGFGQPQHF.

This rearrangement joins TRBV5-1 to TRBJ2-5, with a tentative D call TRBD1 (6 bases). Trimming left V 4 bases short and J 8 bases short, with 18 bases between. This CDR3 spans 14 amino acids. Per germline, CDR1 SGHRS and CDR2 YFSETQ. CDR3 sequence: CASSQEAGEGTQYF. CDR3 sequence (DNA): TGCGCCAGCAGCCAGGAGGCAGGGGAAGGAACCCAGTACTTC.

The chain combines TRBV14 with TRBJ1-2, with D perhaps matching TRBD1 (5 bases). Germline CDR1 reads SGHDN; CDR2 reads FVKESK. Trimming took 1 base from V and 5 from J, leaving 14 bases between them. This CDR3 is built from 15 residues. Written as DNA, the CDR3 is TGTGCCAGCAGCCAAGCGCAGGGCGAGACATATGGCTACACCTTC. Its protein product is CASSQAQGETYGYTF. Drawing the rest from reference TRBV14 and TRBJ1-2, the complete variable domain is EAGVTQFPSHSVIEKGQTVTLRCDPISGHDNLYWYRRVMGKEIKFLLHFVKESKQDESGMPNNRFLAERTGGTYSTLKVQPAELEDSGVYFCASSQAQGETYGYTFGSGTRLTVV.

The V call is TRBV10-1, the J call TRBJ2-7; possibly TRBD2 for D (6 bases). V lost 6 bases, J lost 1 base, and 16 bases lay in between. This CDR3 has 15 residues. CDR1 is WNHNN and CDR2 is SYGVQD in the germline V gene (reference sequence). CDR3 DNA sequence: TGCGCCAGCAGGCCCGGGGGACCTAGTTCCTACGAGCAGTACTTC. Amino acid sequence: CASRPGGPSSYEQYF.

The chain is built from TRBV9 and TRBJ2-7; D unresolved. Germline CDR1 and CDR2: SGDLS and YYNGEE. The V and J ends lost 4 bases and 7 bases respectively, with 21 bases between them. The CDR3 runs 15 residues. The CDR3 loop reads CASSPREALLREQYF. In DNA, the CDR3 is TGTGCCAGCAGCCCTCGTGAAGCCCTCTTGAGGGAGCAGTACTTC. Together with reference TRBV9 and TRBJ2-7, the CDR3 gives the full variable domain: DSGVTQTPKHLITATGQRVTLRCSPRSGDLSVYWYQQSLDQGLQFLIQYYNGEERAKGNILERFSAQQFPDLHSELNLSSLELGDSALYFCASSPREALLREQYFGPGTRLTVT.

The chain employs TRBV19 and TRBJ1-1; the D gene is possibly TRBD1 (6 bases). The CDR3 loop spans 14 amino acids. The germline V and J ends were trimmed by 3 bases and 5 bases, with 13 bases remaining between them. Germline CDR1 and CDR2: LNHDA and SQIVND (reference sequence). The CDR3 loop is CASSMPTGRTEAFF. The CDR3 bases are TGTGCCAGTAGTATGCCCACAGGGCGGACTGAAGCTTTCTTT.

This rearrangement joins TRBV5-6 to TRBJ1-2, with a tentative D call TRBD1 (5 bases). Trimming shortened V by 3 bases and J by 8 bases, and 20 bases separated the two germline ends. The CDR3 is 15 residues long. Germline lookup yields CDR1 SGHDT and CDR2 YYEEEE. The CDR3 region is CASSSRDLSFPGYTF. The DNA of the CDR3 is TGTGCCAGCAGCTCCAGGGATTTGTCATTCCCCGGCTACACCTTC.

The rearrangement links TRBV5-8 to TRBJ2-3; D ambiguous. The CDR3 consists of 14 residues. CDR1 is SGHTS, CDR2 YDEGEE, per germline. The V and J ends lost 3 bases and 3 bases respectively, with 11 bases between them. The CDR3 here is CASSYSRVTDTQYF. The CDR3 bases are TGTGCCAGCAGCTATTCTAGAGTTACAGATACGCAGTATTTT. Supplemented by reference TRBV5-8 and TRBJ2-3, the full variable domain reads EAGVTQSPTHLIKTRGQQATLRCSPISGHTSVYWYQQALGLGLQFLLWYDEGEERNRGNFPPRFSGRQFPNYSSELNVNALELEDSALYLCASSYSRVTDTQYFGPGTRLTVL.

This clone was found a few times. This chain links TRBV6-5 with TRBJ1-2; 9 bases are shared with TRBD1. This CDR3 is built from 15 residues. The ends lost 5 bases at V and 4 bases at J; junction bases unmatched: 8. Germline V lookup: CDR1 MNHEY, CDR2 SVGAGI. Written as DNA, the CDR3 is TGTGCCAGCAGTAGTGGGACAGGGAGGGCCTATGGCTACACCTTC. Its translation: CASSSGTGRAYGYTF.

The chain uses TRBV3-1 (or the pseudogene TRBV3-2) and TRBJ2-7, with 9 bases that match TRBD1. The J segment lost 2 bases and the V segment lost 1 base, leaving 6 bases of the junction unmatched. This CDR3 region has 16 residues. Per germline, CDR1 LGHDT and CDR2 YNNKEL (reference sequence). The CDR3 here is CASSQGPGTGTYEQYF. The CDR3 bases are TGTGCCAGCAGCCAAGGACCCGGGACAGGGACCTACGAGCAGTACTTC.

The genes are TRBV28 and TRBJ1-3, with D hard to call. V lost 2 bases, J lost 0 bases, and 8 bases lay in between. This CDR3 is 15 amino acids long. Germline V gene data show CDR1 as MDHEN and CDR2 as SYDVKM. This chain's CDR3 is CASSLRALSGNTIYF. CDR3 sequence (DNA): TGTGCCAGCAGTTTACGCGCCCTCTCTGGAAACACCATATATTTT.

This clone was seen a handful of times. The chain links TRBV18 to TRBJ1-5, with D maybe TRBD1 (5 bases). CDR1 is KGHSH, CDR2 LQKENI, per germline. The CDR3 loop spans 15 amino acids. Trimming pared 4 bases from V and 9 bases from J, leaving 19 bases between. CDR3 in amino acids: CASSLSTGSGGPQHF. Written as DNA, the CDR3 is TGTGCCAGCTCACTGTCAACTGGGTCCGGGGGGCCCCAGCATTTT.

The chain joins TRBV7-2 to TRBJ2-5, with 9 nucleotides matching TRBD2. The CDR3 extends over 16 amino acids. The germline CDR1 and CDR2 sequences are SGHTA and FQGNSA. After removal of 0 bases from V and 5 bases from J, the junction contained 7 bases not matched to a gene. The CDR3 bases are TGTGCCAGCAGCTTAGCTGGCGGGGGGGCCAGGGAGACCCAGTACTTC. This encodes CASSLAGGGARETQYF.

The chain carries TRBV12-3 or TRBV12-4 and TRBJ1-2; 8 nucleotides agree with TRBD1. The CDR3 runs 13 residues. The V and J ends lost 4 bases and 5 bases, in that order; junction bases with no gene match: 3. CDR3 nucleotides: TGTGCCAGCAGTTGGGACAGGTCTTATGGCTACACCTTC. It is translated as CASSWDRSYGYTF.